This T cell receptor beta chain was identified in a study of T cells in women clearing cervical HPV infection. Average input was around 1,200 ng genomic DNA for immunoSEQ TCR beta CDR3 amplification. Assay used: immunoSEQ multiplex PCR; TCRdb lists only in-frame clones, some missing. This sample's table has about 37,000 clones. General study results and limits: Effector/memory and HPV-specific T cells were not isolated, and association timing is unknown. T-cell numbers per sample were unknown and may explain richness differences.

On this clone: The antigen is unknown. Read sequence stops 3 residues before the CDR3 end, and the germline J gene provides the missing end.

The CDR3 contains 18 residues. The chain employs TRBV23-1 and TRBJ1-2; 9 bases are a match to TRBD1. TRBV23-1 is designated an ORF whose function remains uncertain. Sample: blood buffy coat. The sequence derives from a woman aged 18 to 75 with a cervical HPV16 infection that either progressed to CIN3+ or cleared (not recorded which). The CDR3: CASSQSKGRDRAPHDYTF. CDR3 DNA, as far as it was read: TGCGCCAGCAGTCAATCGAAGGGGAGGGACAGGGCCCCCCACGAC.